This T cell receptor (beta chain) was obtained from a study of blood T cell repertoires in COVID-19. Study at large: From the United States, Italy and Spain came samples of acute and convalescent COVID-19.

Losses at the gene ends were 0 bases for V and 2 bases for J; bases not matched to a gene: 1. This CDR3 region has 15 residues. Germline-derived CDR1 and CDR2 are SGDLS and YYNGEE. Assay: immunoSEQ multiplex PCR; the TCRdb copy retains only in-frame clones and omits some. The sample comprises 25,000 to 30,000 clones, 65% to 70% of which are singletons, and about a sixth rests with the top ten. The chain uses TRBV9 and TRBJ2-2; 7 bases align to TRBD2. The TCR sequence derives from a human donor in a cohort sampled during active COVID-19. The sample taken for sequencing was peripheral blood. CDR3 residues: CASSVAGGNTGELFF. The CDR3 nucleotides read TGTGCCAGCAGCGTAGCGGGGGGAAACACCGGGGAGCTGTTTTTT.